These 11 T cell receptor beta chains were sequenced from one sample in a study of shared clonotypes between healthy human individuals. The method was immunoSEQ multiplex PCR; TCRdb's version includes in-frame clones alone and lacks a portion of them. The data contain more than 900,000 clones, more than 75% of them seen just once; the ten biggest clones take up 0.55% to 0.7%. Sequencing was carried out using memory CD4+ T cells from PBMCs. The subset: CD45RA-negative fraction. The receptor set was obtained from a man younger than 35 in good health. Some clones in this sample may be carry-over from other donors' samples.

Of note for this clone: A much larger clone lies one base from this, so it may be a read error. The V call is TRBV5-5, the J call TRBJ1-1, with D uncertain. Trimming left V 4 bases short and J 3 bases short, with 4 bases between. The CDR3 covers 11 residues. Germline-derived CDR1 and CDR2 are SGHKS and YYEKEE (reference sequence). As DNA, the CDR3 is TGTGCCAGCAGCCTTCACACTGAAGCTTTCTTT. Its translation is CASSLHTEAFF.

This chain links TRBV7-2 with TRBJ1-2, with D maybe TRBD1 (5 bases). The ends were cut back, 5 bases at V and 3 bases at J, with 16 bases in the middle. Germline-derived CDR1 and CDR2 are SGHTA and FQGNSA. The CDR3 has 15 residues. The CDR3 loop is CASSPAGQGHYGYTF. The CDR3 nucleotides read TGTGCCAGCAGCCCAGCCGGGCAGGGCCACTATGGCTACACCTTC.

This chain links TRBV30 with TRBJ2-1, with a tentative D call TRBD2 (6 bases). Trimming shortened V by 0 bases and J by 9 bases, and 6 bases separated the two germline ends. The V gene's germline CDR1 is GTSNPN and CDR2 SVGIG (reference sequence). This CDR3 region has 11 residues. The CDR3: CAWSVGGEQFF. CDR3 coding DNA: TGTGCCTGGAGTGTGGGGGGTGAGCAGTTCTTC.

The rearrangement joins TRBV5-4 to TRBJ2-1, with 11 bases identical to TRBD2. This CDR3 has 16 amino acids. Germline V gives CDR1 SGHNT, CDR2 YYREEE (reference sequence). V gave up 4 bases and J gave up 2 bases; unmatched junction bases: 5. The CDR3 region is CASSTTSGKAYNEQFF. Here the CDR3 DNA reads TGTGCCAGCAGCACGACTAGCGGGAAGGCCTACAATGAGCAGTTCTTC.

This clone was picked up many times. At the DNA level, this CDR3 is encoded by other sequences in the same sample as well. This sequence joins TRBV5-6 and TRBJ1-3; possibly TRBD1 for D (5 bases). The CDR3 is made up of 15 amino acids. The V and J ends lost 0 bases and 0 bases respectively, with 7 bases between them. Germline CDR1 reads SGHDT; CDR2 reads YYEEEE. The CDR3 sequence is CASSLGGFSGNTIYF. CDR3 nucleotides: TGTGCCAGCAGCTTGGGGGGGTTCTCTGGAAACACCATATATTTT.

The gene calls are TRBV4-3 and TRBJ2-3; 8 bases agree with TRBD2. The germline CDR1 and CDR2 sequences are LGHNA and YSLEER. Germline trimming cut 7 bases from V and 1 base from J; bases unmatched to any gene: 1. This CDR3 spans 13 amino acids. CDR3: CASKAGGTDTQYF. The CDR3 nucleotides read TGCGCCAGCAAAGCGGGAGGCACAGATACGCAGTATTTT.

The table lists this clone with a count of one. This chain links TRBV6-1 with TRBJ1-1; D perhaps matches TRBD1 (5 bases). The CDR3 sequence is 14 residues long. Germline V gene sequence: CDR1 MNHNS, CDR2 SASEGT. The ends were cut back, 1 base at V and 6 bases at J, with 12 bases in the middle. In DNA, the CDR3 is TGTGCCAGCAGTGAAGTAGGGGAGAGCGCTGAAGCTTTCTTT. It translates to CASSEVGESAEAFF.

V gene TRBV9 combines with J gene TRBJ1-1; possible D gene TRBD1, 6 bases. The CDR3 length is 12 residues. Looked up from germline, CDR1 is SGDLS and CDR2 is YYNGEE. V lost 1 base, J lost 11 bases, and 12 bases lay in between. CDR3 nucleotides: TGTGCCAGCAGCGTATTCGGGGGCCCGGCTTTCTTT. Translation gives CASSVFGGPAFF.

V usage is TRBV7-2 and J usage is TRBJ2-1; unclear D gene. CDR1 is SGHTA, CDR2 FQGNSA, per germline. This CDR3 is built from 14 residues. V shed 5 bases and J shed 9 bases, with 17 bases lying between them. As DNA, the CDR3 is TGTGCCAGCAGCCAGTCTGTTGGGGTAACTGAGCAGTTCTTC. This codes for CASSQSVGVTEQFF.

V and J are TRBV7-9 and TRBJ2-5, with no clear D. The CDR3 is 13 residues long. In germline, CDR1 is SEHNR, CDR2 FQNEAQ (reference sequence). Trimming cost V 6 bases and J 5 bases, with 13 bases left between them. CDR3 amino acids: CASSLTPIETQYF. In DNA, the CDR3 is TGTGCCAGCAGTCTCACGCCGATCGAGACCCAGTACTTC.

With regard to this clone: One end of the junction is discordant with germline, which a read error may explain. The chain employs TRBV5-4 and TRBJ2-7; TRBD1 matches 8 bases. Germline-derived CDR1 and CDR2 are SGHNT and YYREEE (reference sequence). The CDR3 sequence is 12 residues long. CDR3 in amino acids: CASSPGGGERYF. The CDR3 DNA reads as TGTGCCAGTAGCCCAGGGGGCGGCGAGCGGTACTTC.